This TCR beta chain was profiled in a study of T cell responses to AZD1222 COVID-19 vaccine. Study results and caveats: Unmutated regions of variants are reportedly targeted by nearly half of spike-specific TCRs.

Repertoires were generated with immunoSEQ multiplex PCR, while TCRdb's copy carries only in-frame clones and drops some. The table lists around 84,000 clones, 80% to 90% of them singletons. V was pared by 4 bases and J by 3 bases, with 14 bases of the junction left unmatched. This CDR3 has 17 amino acids. With respect to this clone: Its antigen is not identified.

This chain links TRBV5-3 with TRBJ2-7; 9 nucleotides agree with TRBD1. TRBV5-3 is placed among ORFs of uncertain function. Sequenced here: peripheral blood, sampled 28 days after the second AZD1222 dose. This sequence was found in an adult who received the AZD1222 COVID-19 vaccine. The CDR3 spells CARSTRTPGTGIYEQYF. CDR3 nucleotide sequence: TGTGCCAGAAGCACTCGGACCCCCGGGACAGGGATCTACGAGCAGTACTTC.